The 22 T cell receptor beta chains in this list originate from one sample, sequenced in a study of long-term antiretroviral therapy in people with HIV. Runs used v3.0 of the immunoSEQ assay and were done at survey level. TCRdb's copy holds only in-frame clones and misses some; the assay was immunoSEQ multiplex PCR. The sample has roughly 16,000 clones, 77% seen once. Sequenced material: unsorted PBMCs, taken 2.1 to 2.2 years before starting antiretroviral therapy. Receptors were obtained from a man aged 30 to 45 with HIV.

The chain joins TRBV18 to TRBJ1-1, with a tentative D call TRBD1 (5 bases). The V end was cut by 3 bases, the J end by 4 bases, with 9 bases between. Germline V CDR1 and CDR2: KGHSH, LQKENI. This CDR3 is built from 13 residues. In DNA form, the CDR3 reads TGTGCCAGCTCACCGGGGACCGCCACTGAAGCTTTCTTT. This encodes CASSPGTATEAFF.

The chain has TRBV4-1 and TRBJ1-5, with D possibly TRBD1 on 6 matching bases. The germline CDR1 and CDR2 sequences are MGHRA and YSYEKL. The V gene lost 1 base and the J gene lost 8 bases, with 15 bases spanning the gap. The CDR3 runs 15 residues. The CDR3 loop reads CASSQGGGAVEPQHF. Written as DNA, the CDR3 is TGCGCCAGCAGCCAAGGAGGGGGGGCTGTGGAGCCCCAGCATTTT.

The chain recombines TRBV4-1 with TRBJ2-1; a possible D gene is TRBD2 (5 bases). Germline assignment: CDR1 MGHRA and CDR2 YSYEKL. V shed 2 bases and J shed 5 bases, with 16 bases lying between them. The CDR3 has 16 residues. In DNA, the CDR3 is TGCGCCAGCAGCCAAACCCCGGTAGCGACCGACAATGAGCAGTTCTTC. Its protein is CASSQTPVATDNEQFF.

The chain recombines TRBV18 with TRBJ2-1, with D possibly TRBD2 on 5 matching bases. The CDR3 length is 17 residues. Trimming pared 2 bases from V and 2 bases from J, leaving 16 bases between. Germline loops: CDR1 KGHSH, CDR2 LQKENI. The CDR3 region is CASSPSLSGVAYNEQFF. For the CDR3, the DNA is TGTGCCAGCTCACCAAGTCTATCCGGGGTGGCCTACAATGAGCAGTTCTTC. The variable domain in full, completed from reference TRBV18 and TRBJ2-1, reads NAGVMQNPRHLVRRRGQEARLRCSPMKGHSHVYWYRQLPEEGLKFMVYLQKENIIDESGMPKERFSAEFPKEGPSILRIQQVVRGDSAAYFCASSPSLSGVAYNEQFFGPGTRLTVL.

This rearrangement joins TRBV13 to TRBJ2-1; D may be TRBD1 (6 bases). In germline, CDR1 is PRHDT, CDR2 FYEKMQ (reference sequence). Trimming removed 0 bases from V and 8 bases from J, with 14 bases in between. The CDR3 covers 15 residues. The CDR3: CASSLGQGKNYEQFF. For the CDR3, the DNA is TGTGCCAGCAGCTTAGGACAGGGAAAGAACTATGAGCAGTTCTTC.

The V call is TRBV28, the J call TRBJ1-5; D uncertain. Germline values: CDR1 MDHEN, CDR2 SYDVKM. Deletions cut 7 bases from V and 1 base from J, with 5 bases between. There are 12 residues in the CDR3. The CDR3: CASTESNQPQHF. The CDR3 DNA follows: TGTGCCAGCACGGAAAGCAATCAGCCCCAGCATTTT.

The V call is TRBV20-1, the J call TRBJ2-5; D gene ambiguous. Germline CDR1 and CDR2: DFQATT and SNEGSKA (reference sequence). This CDR3 spans 11 amino acids. Trimming stripped 2 bases from V and 5 bases from J, with 6 bases between. CDR3 amino acids: CSARFGETQYF. The CDR3 coding sequence is TGCAGTGCTAGATTTGGGGAGACCCAGTACTTC.

This chain connects TRBV30 to TRBJ1-3, with 10 bases matching TRBD1. The germline gives CDR1 GTSNPN, CDR2 SVGIG (reference sequence). The CDR3 spans 16 residues. J was trimmed by 6 bases and V by 4 bases; bases with no gene match: 12. CDR3 sequence: CAWTDEGQGIKNTIYF. CDR3 nucleotide sequence: TGTGCCTGGACCGACGAGGGACAGGGGATAAAAAACACCATATATTTT.

The chain uses TRBV27 and TRBJ1-5; TRBD1 agrees at 10 bases. There are 15 residues in the CDR3. V trimming: 10 bases; J trimming: 6 bases; junction bases outside the gene matches: 12. The germline CDR1 and CDR2 sequences are MNHEY and SMNVEV (reference sequence). DNA for the CDR3: TGTGCCACCAGATCCGGGACAGGGGTAGTTCAGCCCCAGCATTTT. Protein: CATRSGTGVVQPQHF.

V usage is TRBV5-1 and J usage is TRBJ2-1; 8 bases match TRBD2. This CDR3 spans 16 amino acids. Trimming cost V 0 bases and J 2 bases; bases outside gene matches: 4. Per the germline V gene, CDR1 is SGHRS and CDR2 is YFSETQ. The CDR3 nucleotides read TGCGCCAGCAGCTTGGACACTAGCGGAGCCTACAATGAGCAGTTCTTC. As protein: CASSLDTSGAYNEQFF.

V and J are TRBV6-5 and TRBJ1-5, with D unresolved. The germline CDR1 and CDR2 sequences are MNHEY and SVGAGI. There are 14 residues in the CDR3. With 1 base removed from V and 3 bases from J, the gap between germline ends came to 7 bases. In nucleotides, the CDR3 is TGTGCCAGCAGTTACTTCGACGACAATCAGCCCCAGCATTTT. Translating gives CASSYFDDNQPQHF.

The chain has TRBV27 and TRBJ2-7; 10 nucleotides align to TRBD2. CDR1 MNHEY and CDR2 SMNVEV come from the germline V gene (reference sequence). The CDR3 extends over 13 amino acids. With V trimmed by 6 bases and J by 4 bases, 3 bases remained unmatched. The CDR3 nucleotides are TGTGCCAGCAGCCCTAGCGGGAGATACGAGCAGTACTTC. Its translation is CASSPSGRYEQYF.

V usage is TRBV6-6 and J usage is TRBJ1-5; possible D gene TRBD1, 5 bases. The germline V and J ends were trimmed by 9 bases and 8 bases, with 20 bases remaining between them. CDR1 is MNHNY and CDR2 is SVGAGI in the germline V gene (reference sequence). CDR3 size: 14 residues. The CDR3 is CARTLDSLREPQHF. In DNA, the CDR3 is TGTGCCAGAACATTAGACAGCCTAAGGGAGCCCCAGCATTTT.

This chain connects TRBV28 to TRBJ1-1; D possibly corresponds to TRBD1 (5 bases). Trimming took off 3 bases at V and 1 base at J, with 9 bases between the two ends. The CDR3 totals 14 residues. Germline CDR1 MDHEN, CDR2 SYDVKM. The CDR3 DNA reads TGTGCCAGCAGTTTCCAGGGCAAGAACACTGAAGCTTTCTTT. Translation gives CASSFQGKNTEAFF.

The chain joins TRBV7-2 to TRBJ1-5; no clear D gene. With 4 bases removed from V and 9 bases from J, the gap between germline ends came to 13 bases. Germline loops: CDR1 SGHTA, CDR2 FQGNSA. The CDR3 extends over 13 amino acids. The CDR3 loop is CASSSGESVPQHF. The DNA of the CDR3 is TGTGCCAGCAGCTCAGGAGAGAGTGTGCCCCAGCATTTT.

The chain combines TRBV19 with TRBJ2-1, with D maybe TRBD1 (5 bases). V shed 1 base and J shed 0 bases, with 10 bases lying between them. CDR3 size: 16 residues. Germline V lookup: CDR1 LNHDA, CDR2 SQIVND (reference sequence). CDR3 DNA sequence: TGTGCCAGTAGTATAGTGGGGCGGTCCTCCTACAATGAGCAGTTCTTC. This codes for CASSIVGRSSYNEQFF. The full variable domain, with the rest looked up from reference TRBV19 and TRBJ2-1, is DGGITQSPKYLFRKEGQNVTLSCEQNLNHDAMYWYRQDPGQGLRLIYYSQIVNDFQKGDIAEGYSVSREKKESFPLTVTSAQKNPTAFYLCASSIVGRSSYNEQFFGPGTRLTVL.

This sequence joins TRBV5-8 and TRBJ2-1, with D possibly TRBD2 on 6 matching bases. There are 15 residues in the CDR3. Trimming took off 3 bases at V and 2 bases at J, with 12 bases between the two ends. Looked up from germline, CDR1 is SGHTS and CDR2 is YDEGEE. In DNA form, the CDR3 reads TGTGCCAGCAGCTCGGGACTCATTACCTACAATGAGCAGTTCTTC. Translated, it gives CASSSGLITYNEQFF.

J is TRBJ1-2 and V is TRBV30; 10 positions match TRBD1. Germline assignment: CDR1 GTSNPN and CDR2 SVGIG (reference sequence). CDR3 length equals 14 residues. V dropped 3 bases and J dropped 4; count of bases not matched to a gene: 5. DNA for the CDR3: TGTGCCTGGAGCGCCGGGACAGGGGCCTATGGCTACACCTTC. Protein product: CAWSAGTGAYGYTF.

The genes are TRBV7-9 and TRBJ2-7, with 10 bases matching TRBD1. The CDR3 is 15 residues long. V dropped 2 bases and J dropped 5; count of bases not matched to a gene: 6. Germline loops: CDR1 SEHNR, CDR2 FQNEAQ (reference sequence). CDR3 protein: CASSLFGTGVDEQYF. CDR3 coding DNA: TGTGCCAGCAGCTTATTCGGGACAGGGGTGGACGAGCAGTACTTC.

The genes are TRBV7-2 and TRBJ2-1; D is unclear. Trimming removed 4 bases from V and 4 bases from J, with 23 bases in between. Looked up from germline, CDR1 is SGHTA and CDR2 is FQGNSA. The CDR3 extends over 18 amino acids. CDR3: CASSSPQITNPGYNEQFF. CDR3 coding DNA: TGTGCCAGCAGCTCTCCCCAGATAACAAATCCCGGTTACAATGAGCAGTTCTTC.

J is TRBJ2-7 and V is TRBV6-6, with D possibly called TRBD1 or TRBD2 (5 bases each). CDR1 and CDR2 from the germline V gene are MNHNY and SVGAGI (reference sequence). CDR3 length: 15 amino acids. V shed 5 bases and J shed 3 bases, with 17 bases lying between them. The CDR3 loop reads CASSNRDPQYYEQYF. The DNA of the CDR3 is TGTGCCAGCAGTAACCGGGACCCTCAGTACTACGAGCAGTACTTC.

Within the sample, this clone is medium-sized. The rearrangement links TRBV5-4 to TRBJ2-7; either TRBD1 or TRBD2 may supply D (5 bases each). From germline, CDR1 is SGHNT and CDR2 YYREEE (reference sequence). V was shortened by 2 bases and J by 3 bases, with 15 bases between the two germline ends. CDR3 length equals 15 residues. The CDR3 region has the DNA TGTGCCAGCAGCTTAGGTGGCTCTGGGGGCTACGAGCAGTACTTC. It encodes CASSLGGSGGYEQYF.